Ten or more counts support the clone carrying this TCR beta chain. The antigen is unknown. Per the germline V gene, CDR1 is LGHDT and CDR2 is YNNKEL (reference sequence). Trimming removed 0 bases at V and 8 bases at J, with 21 bases between. The CDR3 consists of 17 residues. The sample originates from a study of T cells in Graves' hyperthyroidism and ophthalmopathy. Overall study: Peripheral blood draws took place at initial diagnosis, ahead of any treatment. Findings and caveats of the study: Blood samples included most of the expanded thyroid clonotypes exceeding 0.001. A model of 13 V-J pairs discriminated ophthalmopathy from stable hyperthyroidism.

Hyperthyroidism was newly diagnosed in patients aged 18 to 65 (duration under 2 months). The TCR beta CDR3 regions underwent amplification using RNA transcripts as the source. HTBI primers were the set used in a first-round RT-PCR of the TCR CDR3. TCRdb called the multiplex PCR reads again in MiXCR, with one record for every CDR3 protein. Of around 300,000 distinct CDR3 sequences in the sample, about 16% were seen once. Material for sequencing was blood. The TCR originated in a woman aged 45-59 years with Graves' hyperthyroidism that later progressed to Graves' ophthalmopathy. The V call is TRBV3-1, the J call TRBJ2-3, with D tentatively TRBD1 or TRBD2 (5 bases each). The CDR3 region has the DNA TGTGCCAGCAGCCAAGAAACCTCCGGGACCGGTATCAGTACGCAGTATTTT. Amino acids: CASSQETSGTGISTQYF.